A selection of T cell receptor beta chains follows, all from one sample in a study of cytomegalovirus exposure and HLA in healthy donors. Repertoires were generated with immunoSEQ multiplex PCR, while TCRdb's copy carries only in-frame clones and drops some. The table includes some 160,000 clones, 88% detected once. Sequencing was carried out using PBMCs. These receptor sequences come from a man aged 18 to 29 in good health and CMV-seronegative. Each CDR3 is given with its conserved first and last residue. A D gene is named only where the DNA matches it firmly. The size entry is marked missing in some rows and otherwise reads once, few, many or a size class.

CDR3nt,CDR3aa,len,abundance,v_gene,d_gene,j_gene
TGTGCCAGCAGCCACGGACAGGGACGTGGCTCCACTAACTATGGCTACACCTTC,CASSHGQGRGSTNYGYTF,18,-,TRBV5-5,TRBD1,TRBJ1-2
TGTGCCATCACGACAGGGGACTACAATGAGCAGTTCTTC,CAITTGDYNEQFF,13,-,TRBV10-3,TRBD1,TRBJ2-1
TGTGCCAGCAGCTTAGGACGGGGCGGGACAGGGGGAACAGATACGCAGTATTTT,CASSLGRGGTGGTDTQYF,18,-,TRBV11-2,TRBD1,TRBJ2-3
TGTGCCAGCAGTTACTCCGGGAGTAGCAATCAGCCCCAGCATTTT,CASSYSGSSNQPQHF,15,-,TRBV6-5,-,TRBJ1-5
TGCAGCGCAAGCGCGCTAGCGGCTCCTCCCAACGAGCAGTACTTC,CSASALAAPPNEQYF,15,-,TRBV29-1,TRBD2,TRBJ2-7
TGTGCCAGCACTCCAGCGGGACTAGCTTATGATGAGCAGTTCTTC,CASTPAGLAYDEQFF,15,-,TRBV6-5,TRBD2,TRBJ2-1
TGTGCCAGCAGTTACGGGAGTGCAGATACGCAGTATTTT,CASSYGSADTQYF,13,-,TRBV28,-,TRBJ2-3
TGTGCCAGCAGTGAATCGGAAGGGAGCACCGGGGAGCTGTTTTTT,CASSESEGSTGELFF,15,-,TRBV6-1,-,TRBJ2-2
TGTGCCAGCAGCTACCCTCGGGGGGGCTCTTACAATGAGCAGTTCTTC,CASSYPRGGSYNEQFF,16,-,TRBV11-2,TRBD2,TRBJ2-1
TGTGCCAGCAGTTGGAGAGGAGAATCAAACACCATATATTTT,CASSWRGESNTIYF,14,-,TRBV6-6,-,TRBJ1-3
TGTGCCAGCAGAGTAAGGGGATTTGGAGTAAACTATGGCTACACCTTC,CASRVRGFGVNYGYTF,16,-,TRBV27,-,TRBJ1-2
TGTGCCAGCAGTTCAACCCGCCGGGGGGGGCAGACCTACGAGCAGTACTTC,CASSSTRRGGQTYEQYF,17,-,TRBV27,TRBD2,TRBJ2-7
TGCGCCAGCAGCTTGGCCAGGATGAACACTGAAGCTTTCTTT,CASSLARMNTEAFF,14,-,TRBV5-1,-,TRBJ1-1
TGTGCCAGCAGTTTATCGGGAGGCGGGGGAAATCAGCCCCAGCATTTT,CASSLSGGGGNQPQHF,16,few,TRBV27,-,TRBJ1-5
TGTGCCAGCAGCTCCTACTCCTACGAGCAGTACTTC,CASSSYSYEQYF,12,once,TRBV5-6,-,TRBJ2-7
TGTGCCAGCAGCACCGGGACAGGCTATCAGCCCCAGCATTTT,CASSTGTGYQPQHF,14,once,TRBV7-9,TRBD1,TRBJ1-5
TGTGCCAGCAGCTTAGAAGGGGGCGGGGCAGGTGAGCAGTTCTTC,CASSLEGGGAGEQFF,15,once,TRBV11-2,-,TRBJ2-1
TGTGCCAGCAGGTTACAGGGGCAGGTCGGGGAGCTGTTTTTT,CASRLQGQVGELFF,14,-,TRBV2,TRBD1,TRBJ2-2
TGCGCCAGCAGCTTGGAACAGGGGGCATGGGATACGCAGTATTTT,CASSLEQGAWDTQYF,15,-,TRBV5-1,TRBD1,TRBJ2-3
TGCGCCAGCAGCCAAGCGGGAGGGTTCACAGATACGCAGTATTTT,CASSQAGGFTDTQYF,15,-,TRBV4-3,TRBD2,TRBJ2-3
TGTGCCAGCAGCAACGGACTAGCAAGGGGCTTCTTC,CASSNGLARGFF,12,-,TRBV5-4,TRBD2,TRBJ2-1
TGTGCCAGCAGTTTATCGCCCGGACAGCTTGAAGCTTTCTTT,CASSLSPGQLEAFF,14,-,TRBV27,-,TRBJ1-1
TGTGCCTGGAGCTCCCTAATCCGTAGCACTGAAGCTTTCTTT,CAWSSLIRSTEAFF,14,-,TRBV30,-,TRBJ1-1
TGTGCCAGCTCACCACAAAAGCTTCGGGACAGGGGGCTTAGCTACACCTTC,CASSPQKLRDRGLSYTF,17,-,TRBV18,TRBD1,TRBJ1-2
TGTGCCAGCAGTTCCCAGACAGAGTATAGCAATCAGCCCCAGCATTTT,CASSSQTEYSNQPQHF,16,-,TRBV6-5,-,TRBJ1-5
TGTGCCAGCAGTCCCTTCAGACAGGGAGGCACCGGGGAGCTGTTTTTT,CASSPFRQGGTGELFF,16,-,TRBV28,-,TRBJ2-2
TGCGCCAGCAGCTTCACCCCTCCCTACTCGGGGACAGGGGATGGCTACACCTTC,CASSFTPPYSGTGDGYTF,18,-,TRBV5-1,TRBD1,TRBJ1-2
TGTGCCAGCAGCCGGGATTCAGGGGGCGCGGGAACTGAAGCTTTCTTT,CASSRDSGGAGTEAFF,16,-,TRBV5-4,TRBD1,TRBJ1-1
TGTGCCAGCAGCACCGGGACAGCCATGAACACTGAAGCTTTCTTT,CASSTGTAMNTEAFF,15,-,TRBV28,TRBD1,TRBJ1-1
TGTGCCAGCTCCCGGGGGGGAGATAGCAATCAGCCCCAGCATTTT,CASSRGGDSNQPQHF,15,-,TRBV18,-,TRBJ1-5
TGTGCCAGCAGTTTGAACAGGGCGGCCTATGGCTACACCTTC,CASSLNRAAYGYTF,14,once,TRBV27,-,TRBJ1-2
TGTGCCAGCAGCTTATCGGATCAGCCCCAGCATTTT,CASSLSDQPQHF,12,-,TRBV13,-,TRBJ1-5
TGTGCCAGCCCCCGGGAACTGCATAATTCACCCCTCCACTTT,CASPRELHNSPLHF,14,-,TRBV5-4,-,TRBJ1-6
TGCAGCGTTGACGCCGGGACAGAAGCTTTCTTT,CSVDAGTEAFF,11,-,TRBV29-1,-,TRBJ1-1
TGCAGCGTTGTCCCTAGCGGGTGGGGGGAGGAGACCCAGTACTTC,CSVVPSGWGEETQYF,15,-,TRBV29-1,TRBD2,TRBJ2-5
TGCAGTGCTAACGGGGCCTACGAGCAGTACTTC,CSANGAYEQYF,11,-,TRBV20-1,-,TRBJ2-7
TGTGCCAGCAGCTTAGGAGCAGCAGGGGGCTATTTTTCACCCCTCCACTTT,CASSLGAAGGYFSPLHF,17,-,TRBV11-2,TRBD1,TRBJ1-6
TGCGCCAGCAGCTTGGTGAGAACTGGGGCCAACGTCCTGACTTTC,CASSLVRTGANVLTF,15,-,TRBV5-1,-,TRBJ2-6
TGTGCCAGCAGCTTGCCGACATTGGAGGATAGCAATCAGCCCCAGCATTTT,CASSLPTLEDSNQPQHF,17,few,TRBV5-4,-,TRBJ1-5
TGTGCCAGCGGCAAGGAGACAGTGTTGAATGAAAAACTGTTTTTT,CASGKETVLNEKLFF,15,-,TRBV27,-,TRBJ1-4
TGTGCCAGCAGTTTATTATTGACTAGCGGGAGCTCCTACAATGAGCAGTTCTTC,CASSLLLTSGSSYNEQFF,18,-,TRBV27,TRBD2,TRBJ2-1
TGTGCCAGCAGTTTATGGACAGGGAAATTCTCCTACGAGCAGTACTTC,CASSLWTGKFSYEQYF,16,-,TRBV28,TRBD1,TRBJ2-7
TGTGCCAGCAGCTTACAGGGAAGCACAGATACGCAGTATTTT,CASSLQGSTDTQYF,14,-,TRBV11-3,-,TRBJ2-3
TGTGCTAGTGTCCTCCAGGGGGCGCGTACTGAAGCTTTCTTT,CASVLQGARTEAFF,14,-,TRBV12-5,TRBD1,TRBJ1-1
TGTGCCAGCAGAGTCCGGGGTACTTATAGCAATCAGCCCCAGCATTTT,CASRVRGTYSNQPQHF,16,-,TRBV28,-,TRBJ1-5
TGTGCCAGCAGCCTCGGACTAGCGGCGAATGAGCAGTTCTTC,CASSLGLAANEQFF,14,-,TRBV5-6,TRBD2,TRBJ2-1